The TCR beta chain described here comes from a study of T cells in Graves' hyperthyroidism and ophthalmopathy. This clonotype was seen at least ten times. V lost 8 bases and J lost 8, with 21 bases in between. Germline lookup yields CDR1 SQVTM and CDR2 ANQGSEA. The CDR3 extends over 13 amino acids. Using RNA transcripts as the source, TCR beta CDR3 regions were amplified. Using the HTBI primer set, a first-round RT-PCR was run on the TCR CDR3. MiXCR, applied by TCRdb to the multiplex PCR reads, yields one record per CDR3 protein. The sample records over 300,000 distinct CDR3 sequences, roughly an eighth being singletons.

The chain recombines TRBV29-1 with TRBJ1-2; TRBD1 is a possible D gene (5 bases). This TCR derives from a woman between 40 and 50 years old with Graves' ophthalmopathy. Sequenced: blood. The CDR3 is CSIEVSERGGYTF. In DNA form, the CDR3 reads TGCAGCATAGAAGTATCTGAAAGGGGAGGCTACACCTTC.